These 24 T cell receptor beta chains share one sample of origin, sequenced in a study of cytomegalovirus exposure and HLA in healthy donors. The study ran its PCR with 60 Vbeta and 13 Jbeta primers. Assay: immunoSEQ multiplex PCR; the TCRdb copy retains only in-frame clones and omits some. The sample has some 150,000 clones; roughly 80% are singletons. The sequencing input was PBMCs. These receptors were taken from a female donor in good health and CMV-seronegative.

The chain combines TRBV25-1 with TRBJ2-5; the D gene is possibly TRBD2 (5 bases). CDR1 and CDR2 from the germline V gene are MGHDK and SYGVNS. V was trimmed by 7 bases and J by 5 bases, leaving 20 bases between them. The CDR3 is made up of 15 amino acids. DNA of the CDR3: TGTGCCAGCACCCCCACCCGTGGGCGCGGGGAGACCCAGTACTTC. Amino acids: CASTPTRGRGETQYF.

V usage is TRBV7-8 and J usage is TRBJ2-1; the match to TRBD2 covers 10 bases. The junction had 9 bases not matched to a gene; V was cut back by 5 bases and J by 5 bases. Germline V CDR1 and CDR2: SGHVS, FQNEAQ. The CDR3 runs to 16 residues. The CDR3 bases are TGTGCCAGCAGCCCCCAAAGCGGGAGGGCCGACAATGAGCAGTTCTTC. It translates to CASSPQSGRADNEQFF.

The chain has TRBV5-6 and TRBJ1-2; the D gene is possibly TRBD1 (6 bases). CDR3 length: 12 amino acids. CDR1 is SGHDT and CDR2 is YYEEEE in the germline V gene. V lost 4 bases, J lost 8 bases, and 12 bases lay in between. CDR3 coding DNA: TGTGCCAGCAGCACACGACAGGTGGGCTACACCTTC. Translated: CASSTRQVGYTF.

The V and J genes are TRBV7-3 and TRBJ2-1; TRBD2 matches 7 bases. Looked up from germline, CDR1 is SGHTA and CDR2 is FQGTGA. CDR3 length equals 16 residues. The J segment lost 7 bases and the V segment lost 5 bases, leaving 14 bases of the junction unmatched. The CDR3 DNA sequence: TGTGCCAGCAGCCCGAGGGGCGGGAGCAATGTAAATGAGCAGTTCTTC. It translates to CASSPRGGSNVNEQFF.

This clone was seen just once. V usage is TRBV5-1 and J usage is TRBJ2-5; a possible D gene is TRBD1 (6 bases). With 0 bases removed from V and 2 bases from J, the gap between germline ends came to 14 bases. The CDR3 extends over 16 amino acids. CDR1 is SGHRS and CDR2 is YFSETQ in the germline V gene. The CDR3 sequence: CASSLGFRQAQETQYF. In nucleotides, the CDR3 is TGCGCCAGCAGCTTGGGCTTCCGACAGGCTCAAGAGACCCAGTACTTC. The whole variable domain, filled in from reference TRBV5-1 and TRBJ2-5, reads KAGVTQTPRYLIKTRGQQVTLSCSPISGHRSVSWYQQTPGQGLQFLFEYFSETQRNKGNFPGRFSGRQFSNSRSEMNVSTLELGDSALYLCASSLGFRQAQETQYFGPGTRLLVL.

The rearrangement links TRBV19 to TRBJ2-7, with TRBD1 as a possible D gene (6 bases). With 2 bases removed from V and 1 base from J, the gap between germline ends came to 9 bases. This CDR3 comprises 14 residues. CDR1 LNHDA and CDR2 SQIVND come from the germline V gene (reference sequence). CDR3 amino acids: CASSINRDSYEQYF. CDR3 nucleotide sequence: TGTGCCAGTAGTATAAACAGGGATTCCTACGAGCAGTACTTC.

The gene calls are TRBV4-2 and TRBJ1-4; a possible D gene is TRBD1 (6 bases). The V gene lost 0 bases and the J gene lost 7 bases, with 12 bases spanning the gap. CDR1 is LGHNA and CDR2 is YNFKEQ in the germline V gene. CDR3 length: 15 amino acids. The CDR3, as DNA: TGTGCCAGCAGCCAAGAGCGGGGGCCGGTTGAAAAACTGTTTTTT. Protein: CASSQERGPVEKLFF.

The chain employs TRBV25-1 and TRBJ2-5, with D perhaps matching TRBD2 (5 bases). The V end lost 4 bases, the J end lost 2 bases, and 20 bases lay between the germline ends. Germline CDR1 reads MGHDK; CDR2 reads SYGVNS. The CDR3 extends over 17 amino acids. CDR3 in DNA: TGTGCCAGCAGTGCACACGCCGGACTGGAAGGGCAAGAGACCCAGTACTTC. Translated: CASSAHAGLEGQETQYF.

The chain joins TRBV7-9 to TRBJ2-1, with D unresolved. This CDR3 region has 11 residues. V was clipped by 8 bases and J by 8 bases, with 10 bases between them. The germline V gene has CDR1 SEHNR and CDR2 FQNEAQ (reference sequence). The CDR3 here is CASELRDEQFF. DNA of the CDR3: TGTGCCAGCGAGCTACGCGATGAGCAGTTCTTC.

CDR3 residues: CASSWDRGQSEKLFF. In DNA form, the CDR3 reads TGTGCCAGCAGTTGGGACAGGGGGCAAAGTGAAAAACTGTTTTTT. The V call is TRBV6-5, the J call TRBJ1-4, with 12 bases aligning to TRBD1. This CDR3 is built from 15 residues. J lost 7 bases, V lost 4 bases, and 4 bases had no gene match. CDR1 and CDR2 (germline): MNHEY, SVGAGI.

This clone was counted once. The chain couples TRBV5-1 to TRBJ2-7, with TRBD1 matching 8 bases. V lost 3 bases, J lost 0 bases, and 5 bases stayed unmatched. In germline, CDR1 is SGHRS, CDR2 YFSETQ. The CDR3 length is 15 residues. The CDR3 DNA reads TGCGCCAGCAGCTCTGGGGACAGGAGCTCCTACGAGCAGTACTTC. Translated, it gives CASSSGDRSSYEQYF.

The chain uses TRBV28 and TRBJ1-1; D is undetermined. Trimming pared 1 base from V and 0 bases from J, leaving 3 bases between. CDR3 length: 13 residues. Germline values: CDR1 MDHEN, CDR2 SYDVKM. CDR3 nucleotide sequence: TGTGCCAGCAGTTTATCAGTGAACACTGAAGCTTTCTTT. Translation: CASSLSVNTEAFF.

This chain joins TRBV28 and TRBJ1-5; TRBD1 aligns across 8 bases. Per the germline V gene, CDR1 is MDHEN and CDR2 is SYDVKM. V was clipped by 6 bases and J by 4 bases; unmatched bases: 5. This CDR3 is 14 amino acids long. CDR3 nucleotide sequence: TGTGCCAGCAGAGAAGGACAGGGTAATCAGCCCCAGCATTTT. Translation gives CASREGQGNQPQHF.

CDR3 DNA sequence: TGTGCCAGCTTCGGGACTAGCGGACCCTACGAGCAGTACTTC. It yields the protein CASFGTSGPYEQYF. V is TRBV27 and J is TRBJ2-7; 11 nucleotides align to TRBD2. The length of the CDR3 is 14 residues. Germline values: CDR1 MNHEY, CDR2 SMNVEV (reference sequence). The junction had 5 bases not matched to a gene; V was cut back by 8 bases and J by 2 bases.

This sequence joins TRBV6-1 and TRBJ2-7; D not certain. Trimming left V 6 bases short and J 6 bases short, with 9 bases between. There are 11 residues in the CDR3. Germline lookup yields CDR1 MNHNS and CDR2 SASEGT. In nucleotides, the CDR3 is TGTGCCAGCAGCGAACCTAGCGAGCAGTACTTC. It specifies CASSEPSEQYF.

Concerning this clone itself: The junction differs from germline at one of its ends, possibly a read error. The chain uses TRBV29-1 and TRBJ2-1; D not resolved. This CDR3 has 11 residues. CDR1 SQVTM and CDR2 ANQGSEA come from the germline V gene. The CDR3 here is CSGETVNEQFF. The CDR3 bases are TGCAGCGGTGAAACGGTCAATGAGCAGTTCTTC.

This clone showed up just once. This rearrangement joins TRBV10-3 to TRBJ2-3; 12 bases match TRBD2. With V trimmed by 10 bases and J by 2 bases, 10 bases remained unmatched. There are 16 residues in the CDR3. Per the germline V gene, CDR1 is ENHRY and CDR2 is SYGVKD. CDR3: CATEKRTSGITDTQYF. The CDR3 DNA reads TGTGCCACAGAAAAACGGACTAGCGGGATCACAGATACGCAGTATTTT.

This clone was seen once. The CDR3 bases are TGTGCCAGCAGGATCCTGGGCGGGAGTGAGAATGAGCAGTTCTTC. Translation gives CASRILGGSENEQFF. This chain links TRBV6-5 with TRBJ2-1; 7 nucleotides align to TRBD2. There are 15 residues in the CDR3. The V gene's germline CDR1 is MNHEY and CDR2 SVGAGI. Unmatched junction bases numbered 12, after V lost 6 bases and J lost 7 bases.

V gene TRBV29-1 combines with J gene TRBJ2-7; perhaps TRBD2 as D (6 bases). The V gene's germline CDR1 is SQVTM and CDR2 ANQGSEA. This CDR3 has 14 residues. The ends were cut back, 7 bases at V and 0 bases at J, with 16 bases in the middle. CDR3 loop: CSAVGLANSYEQYF. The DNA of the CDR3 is TGCAGCGCCGTGGGGCTAGCGAACTCCTACGAGCAGTACTTC.

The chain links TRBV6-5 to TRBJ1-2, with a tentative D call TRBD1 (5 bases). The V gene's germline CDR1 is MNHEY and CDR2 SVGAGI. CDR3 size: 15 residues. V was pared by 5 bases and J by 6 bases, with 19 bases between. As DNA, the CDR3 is TGTGCCAGCAGTCCCATGAACGGGGGAGAGAATGGCTACACCTTC. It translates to CASSPMNGGENGYTF.

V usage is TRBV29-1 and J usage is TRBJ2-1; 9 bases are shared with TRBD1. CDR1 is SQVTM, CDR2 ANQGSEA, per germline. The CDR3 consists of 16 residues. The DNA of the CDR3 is TGCTCTTTGGCCCCACAGGGGGCTAGCAGTTACAATGAGCAGTTCTTC. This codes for CSLAPQGASSYNEQFF.

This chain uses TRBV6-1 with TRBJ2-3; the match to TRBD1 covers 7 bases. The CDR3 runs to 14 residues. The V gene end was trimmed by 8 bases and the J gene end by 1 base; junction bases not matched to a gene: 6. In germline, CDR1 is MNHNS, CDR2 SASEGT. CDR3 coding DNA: TGTGCCAGCTCAGGGGGATCGGGCACAGATACGCAGTATTTT. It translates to CASSGGSGTDTQYF.

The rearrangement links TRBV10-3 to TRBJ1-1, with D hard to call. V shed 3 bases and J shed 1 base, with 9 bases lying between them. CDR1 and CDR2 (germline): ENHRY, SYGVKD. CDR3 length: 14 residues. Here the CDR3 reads CAISDPLRNTEAFF. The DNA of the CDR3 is TGTGCCATCAGTGACCCCTTGCGGAACACTGAAGCTTTCTTT.

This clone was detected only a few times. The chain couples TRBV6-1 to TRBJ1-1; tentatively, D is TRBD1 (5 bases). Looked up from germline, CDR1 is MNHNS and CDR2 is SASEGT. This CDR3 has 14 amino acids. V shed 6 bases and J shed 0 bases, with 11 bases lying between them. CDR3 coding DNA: TGTGCCAGCAGGCCCAGGGCCCTGAACACTGAAGCTTTCTTT. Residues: CASRPRALNTEAFF.